This T cell receptor (beta chain) was recovered during a study of blood T cells in healthy people across ages. Sample-barcoded 5' priming and a J-beta primer mix drove a second PCR of 7 to 11 cycles. TCRdb independently ran MiXCR on the 5' RACE reads; one entry per CDR3 protein. Of around 650,000 distinct CDR3 sequences in the sample, roughly 32% are singletons; the top ten hold 15%. Trimming stripped 7 bases from V and 3 bases from J, with 15 bases between. Looked up from germline, CDR1 is SQVTM and CDR2 is ANQGSEA. CDR3 length: 13 amino acids. The TCR sequence derives from a woman older than 75 in good health. The chain is built from TRBV29-1 and TRBJ1-1, with a weak D call TRBD1 (6 bases). The sequencing input was blood. CDR3 sequence reads: CSAHRDQYTEAFF. The CDR3, as DNA: TGCAGCGCTCACAGGGATCAGTACACTGAAGCTTTCTTT.